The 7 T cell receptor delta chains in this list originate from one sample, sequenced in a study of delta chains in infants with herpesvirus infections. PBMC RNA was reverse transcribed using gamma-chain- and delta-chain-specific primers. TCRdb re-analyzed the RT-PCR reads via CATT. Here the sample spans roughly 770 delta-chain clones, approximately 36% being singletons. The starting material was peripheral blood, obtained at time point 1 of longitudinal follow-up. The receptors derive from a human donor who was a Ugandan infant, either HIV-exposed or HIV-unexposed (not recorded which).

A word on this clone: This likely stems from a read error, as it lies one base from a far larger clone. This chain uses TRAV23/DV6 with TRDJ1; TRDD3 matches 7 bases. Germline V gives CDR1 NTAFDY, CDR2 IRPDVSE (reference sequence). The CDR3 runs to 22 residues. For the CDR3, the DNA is TGTGCCATGGACACCTTTACTTCCAGTTCGGCTCTGGGGGGCCCGTACACCGATAAACTCATCTTT. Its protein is CAMDTFTSSSALGGPYTDKLIF.

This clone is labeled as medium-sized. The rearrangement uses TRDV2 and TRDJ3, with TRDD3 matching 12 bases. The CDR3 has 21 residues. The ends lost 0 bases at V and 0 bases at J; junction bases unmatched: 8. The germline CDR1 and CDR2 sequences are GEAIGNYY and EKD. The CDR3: CACDTVGWGIRSSWDTRQMFF. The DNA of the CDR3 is TGTGCCTGTGACACCGTGGGCTGGGGGATACGGAGCTCCTGGGACACCCGACAGATGTTTTTC.

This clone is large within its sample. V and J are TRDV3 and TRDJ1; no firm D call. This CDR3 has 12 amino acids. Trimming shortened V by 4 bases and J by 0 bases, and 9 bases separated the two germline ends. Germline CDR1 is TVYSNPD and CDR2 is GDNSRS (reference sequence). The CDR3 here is CASHLYTDKLIF. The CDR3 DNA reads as TGTGCCTCCCATTTGTACACCGATAAACTCATCTTT. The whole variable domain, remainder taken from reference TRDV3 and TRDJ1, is CDKVTQSSPDQTVASGSEVVLLCTYDTVYSNPDLFWYRIRPDYSFQFVFYGDNSRSEGADFTQGRFSVKHILTQKAFHLVISPVRTEDSATYYCASHLYTDKLIFGKGTRVTVEP.

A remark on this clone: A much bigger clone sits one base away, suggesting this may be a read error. As DNA, the CDR3 is TGTGCTCTTGGGGAACCACGGGGGGTCCCTTCTTACGAGAGCTGGGGACTGTACACCGATAAACTCATCTTT. Its protein product is CALGEPRGVPSYESWGLYTDKLIF. The chain has TRDV1 and TRDJ1, with D perhaps matching TRDD3 (6 bases). The CDR3 totals 24 residues. Germline-derived CDR1 and CDR2 are TSWWSYY and QGS. Between the trimmed V and J ends, which lost 1 base and 0 bases, there was a span of 36 bases.

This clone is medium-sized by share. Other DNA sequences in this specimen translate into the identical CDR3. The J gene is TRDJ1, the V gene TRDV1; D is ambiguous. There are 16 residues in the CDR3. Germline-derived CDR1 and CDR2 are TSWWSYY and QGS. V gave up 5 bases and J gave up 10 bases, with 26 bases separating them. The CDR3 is CALGRVWTSLPRGLIF. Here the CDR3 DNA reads TGTGCTCTTGGGAGGGTTTGGACGAGCCTCCCTCGGGGACTCATCTTT.

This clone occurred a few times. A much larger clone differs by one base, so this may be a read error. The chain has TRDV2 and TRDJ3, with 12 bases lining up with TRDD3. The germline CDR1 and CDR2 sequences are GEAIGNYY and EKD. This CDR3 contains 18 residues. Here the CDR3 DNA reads TGTGCCTGTGACACTGTACTGGGGGATACCTGGGACACCCAACAGATGTTTTTC. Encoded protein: CACDTVLGDTWDTQQMFF.

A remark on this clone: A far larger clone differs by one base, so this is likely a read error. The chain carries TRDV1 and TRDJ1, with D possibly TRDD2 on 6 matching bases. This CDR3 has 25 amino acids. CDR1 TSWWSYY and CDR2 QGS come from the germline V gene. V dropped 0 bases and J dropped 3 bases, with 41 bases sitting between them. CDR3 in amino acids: CALGELGPSSYNLRVRGGASDKLIF. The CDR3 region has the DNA TGTGCTCTTGGGGAACTCGGCCCCTCCTCCTACAACTTGAGGGTAAGGGGGGGTGCCTCCGATAAACTCATCTTT.